The present entry profiles one T cell receptor beta chain with its context. This sample was taken from a study of cytomegalovirus exposure and HLA in healthy donors. Study-level information: There were approximately 400 genotyped donors. Of these, 75% to 90% fell in the genetic ancestry cluster associated with self-reported Caucasian donors.

PCR used 60 Vbeta primers and 13 Jbeta primers. Generated by immunoSEQ multiplex PCR, the TCRdb table keeps only in-frame clones and is missing some. The sample table sets out roughly 40,000 clones. V was clipped by 5 bases and J by 9 bases, with 8 bases between them. Germline V gene sequence: CDR1 SEHNR, CDR2 FQNEAQ (reference sequence). This CDR3 spans 12 amino acids. Input material: PBMCs. This chain links TRBV7-9 with TRBJ1-6; no firm D call. The sequence was obtained from a middle-aged man in good health and CMV-seropositive. CDR3 DNA: TGTGCCAGCAGCCCCGGGGTTTCACCCCTCCACTTT. This gives the protein CASSPGVSPLHF.